This T cell receptor (beta chain) comes out of a study of blood T cells in healthy people across ages. Study details: Capture via template switching afforded approximately one barcoded beta molecule per two T cells.

In the case of this clonotype: Its antigen is unknown.

Alongside a J-beta primer mix, a sample-barcoded 5' primer served in a second PCR lasting roughly 6 to 12 cycles. Each CDR3 protein gets one entry after TCRdb re-called the 5' RACE reads with MiXCR. Of roughly 720,000 distinct CDR3 sequences in the sample, 53% were seen once. Germline V gives CDR1 DFQATT, CDR2 SNEGSKA (reference sequence). The CDR3 is 15 amino acids. Trimming removed 3 bases at V and 4 bases at J, with 17 bases between. General study findings and limits: Naive T cell percentage by flow cytometry tracked strongly with beta diversity. Those diversity estimates obtained from one million T cells were thought to be underestimates.

The receptor was isolated from a man at least 80 years old in good health. The sequencing sample was made of blood. This rearrangement joins TRBV20-1 to TRBJ2-3, with D maybe TRBD1 (7 bases). CDR3 coding DNA: TGCAGTGCTAGTCAGGAGGGGGCGAGACCAGATACGCAGTATTTT. Translated: CSASQEGARPDTQYF.